One and the same sample provided the 24 T cell receptor beta chains below, sequenced in a study of CD4 T cells in relation to SARS-CoV-2 and coronaviruses. The antigens for these receptors are not known. Generated by immunoSEQ multiplex PCR, the TCRdb table keeps only in-frame clones and is missing some. The data contain some 40,000 clones, roughly 80% of them singletons. Sample: naive CD4+ T cells from PBMCs, cultured in vitro. The subset: naive CD4+ T cells isolated by negative enrichment. The origin of the receptors is an adult with COVID-19.

This clone was seen once. This chain joins TRBV2 and TRBJ2-3; no firm D call. The CDR3 is made up of 16 amino acids. Trimming stripped 1 base from V and 3 bases from J, with 14 bases between. Germline V gives CDR1 SNHLY, CDR2 FYNNEI. The CDR3 sequence is CASSEDRPVMTDTQYF. The CDR3 DNA follows: TGTGCCAGCAGTGAAGATCGGCCAGTAATGACAGATACGCAGTATTTT.

This clone was seen only a few times. The chain combines TRBV4-2 with TRBJ2-5; D may be TRBD1 or TRBD2 (5 bases each). Germline CDR1 is LGHNA and CDR2 is YNFKEQ. CDR3 length: 14 residues. V shed 2 bases and J shed 5 bases, with 12 bases lying between them. CDR3 sequence reads: CASSQWQGRETQYF. CDR3 in DNA: TGTGCCAGCAGCCAATGGCAGGGACGGGAGACCCAGTACTTC.

The chain employs TRBV9 and TRBJ2-3, with 11 bases lining up with TRBD1. This CDR3 has 15 amino acids. Germline CDR1 and CDR2: SGDLS and YYNGEE. V was clipped by 0 bases and J by 4 bases; unmatched bases: 1. CDR3 protein: CASSVGGQGADTQYF. The CDR3 nucleotides read TGTGCCAGCAGCGTAGGGGGACAGGGGGCAGATACGCAGTATTTT.

J is TRBJ1-5 and V is TRBV15; TRBD1 might be the D (5 bases). Trimming removed 5 bases at V and 6 bases at J, with 17 bases between. The CDR3 spans 15 residues. CDR1 is LNHNV, CDR2 YYDKDF, per germline (reference sequence). This CDR3 is CATSGAQGIGQPQHF. CDR3 nucleotide sequence: TGTGCCACCAGCGGCGCCCAGGGAATTGGTCAGCCCCAGCATTTT.

The rearrangement joins TRBV19 to TRBJ2-4, with D possibly TRBD1 on 5 matching bases. The germline CDR1 and CDR2 sequences are LNHDA and SQIVND (reference sequence). The CDR3 contains 13 residues. The ends were cut back, 6 bases at V and 7 bases at J, with 13 bases in the middle. Here the CDR3 DNA reads TGTGCCAGTAGATCTCCAGGGTTGAACATTCAGTACTTC. It encodes CASRSPGLNIQYF.

The DNA for the CDR3 is TGTGCCAGTAGAGGACTAGCGGGAGTCCAAGAGACCCAGTACTTC. Translating it yields CASRGLAGVQETQYF. The V gene is TRBV19, the J gene TRBJ2-5, with TRBD2 matching 13 bases. The V gene's germline CDR1 is LNHDA and CDR2 SQIVND (reference sequence). Trimming removed 6 bases from V and 1 base from J; junction bases left unmatched: 2. The CDR3 length is 15 residues.

The chain links TRBV27 to TRBJ1-3; D gene unclear. Looked up from germline, CDR1 is MNHEY and CDR2 is SMNVEV (reference sequence). CDR3 length: 14 amino acids. V lost 5 bases to trimming and J lost 4 bases, with 12 bases between them. CDR3 residues: CASSPGYVGNTIYF. The CDR3 DNA is TGTGCCAGCAGTCCCGGTTATGTAGGAAACACCATATATTTT.

As DNA, the CDR3 is TGTGCCAGCAGCTCGGTATTGGCGGGAGAGGATACGCAGTATTTT. Encoded protein: CASSSVLAGEDTQYF. The chain links TRBV5-5 to TRBJ2-3, with TRBD2 matching 7 bases. Losses at the gene ends were 3 bases for V and 6 bases for J; bases not matched to a gene: 10. Looked up from germline, CDR1 is SGHKS and CDR2 is YYEKEE (reference sequence). The CDR3 totals 15 residues. Together with reference TRBV5-5 and TRBJ2-3, the CDR3 gives the full variable domain: DAGVTQSPTHLIKTRGQQVTLRCSPISGHKSVSWYQQVLGQGPQFIFQYYEKEERGRGNFPDRFSARQFPNYSSELNVNALLLGDSALYLCASSSVLAGEDTQYFGPGTRLTVL.

The chain has TRBV19 and TRBJ2-1; 8 bases fit TRBD2. After removal of 6 bases from V and 3 bases from J, the junction contained 7 bases not matched to a gene. Germline CDR1 reads LNHDA; CDR2 reads SQIVND (reference sequence). This CDR3 comprises 15 residues. CDR3 residues: CASRFSGSRYNEQFF. The DNA of the CDR3 is TGTGCCAGTAGGTTCAGCGGGAGTCGCTACAATGAGCAGTTCTTC.

The J gene is TRBJ2-1, the V gene TRBV7-6, with unresolved D. The V gene's germline CDR1 is SGHVS and CDR2 FNYEAQ. V was trimmed by 1 base and J by 2 bases, leaving 9 bases between them. The CDR3 contains 15 residues. The CDR3 DNA reads TGTGCCAGCAGCTTAGTCAACCCACCCTACAATGAGCAGTTCTTC. The encoded protein is CASSLVNPPYNEQFF.

This clone was seen only a few times. The chain links TRBV4-1 to TRBJ2-2, with 7 bases identical to TRBD2. This CDR3 region has 20 residues. Germline values: CDR1 MGHRA, CDR2 YSYEKL. V lost 1 base, J lost 6 bases, and 20 bases stayed unmatched. CDR3 DNA: TGCGCCAGCAGCCAAGTCTCGCGGGAGAGAGGGGACCGACCGGCCGGGGAGCTGTTTTTT. Translating it yields CASSQVSRERGDRPAGELFF.

This sequence joins TRBV2 and TRBJ2-7; a possible D gene is TRBD2 (5 bases). CDR1 SNHLY and CDR2 FYNNEI come from the germline V gene. The CDR3 loop spans 14 amino acids. Trimming cost V 7 bases and J 2 bases, with 15 bases left between them. CDR3 amino acids: CASKEEMTTYEQYF. Here the CDR3 DNA reads TGTGCCAGCAAGGAGGAAATGACAACCTACGAGCAGTACTTC.

The gene calls are TRBV28 and TRBJ2-1; D is perhaps TRBD2 (6 bases). Germline CDR1 is MDHEN and CDR2 is SYDVKM. The CDR3 runs to 13 residues. The V end was cut by 6 bases, the J end by 9 bases, with 15 bases between. The CDR3 spells CASSPGRSVEQFF. In DNA, the CDR3 is TGTGCCAGCAGCCCTGGGAGGTCGGTTGAGCAGTTCTTC.

This chain connects TRBV27 to TRBJ1-2; perhaps TRBD1 as D (5 bases). The CDR3 has 13 residues. With 1 base removed from V and 8 bases from J, the gap between germline ends came to 11 bases. Germline CDR1 and CDR2: MNHEY and SMNVEV (reference sequence). The DNA for the CDR3 is TGTGCCAGCAGTTTATTGGGGGGTAGGGGCTACACCTTC. This encodes CASSLLGGRGYTF.

The chain employs TRBV20-1 and TRBJ2-5, with 9 bases aligning to TRBD2. The CDR3 is 14 residues long. Germline lookup yields CDR1 DFQATT and CDR2 SNEGSKA (reference sequence). J gave up 5 bases and V 3 bases, and 7 bases lay outside the gene matches. The CDR3 DNA follows: TGCAGTGCTAGTCGTAGCGGGAGACTTGAGACCCAGTACTTC. This codes for CSASRSGRLETQYF.

This sequence joins TRBV25-1 and TRBJ2-7, with unresolved D. This CDR3 has 11 amino acids. Between the trimmed V and J ends, which lost 5 bases and 1 base, there was a span of 3 bases. CDR1 is MGHDK and CDR2 is SYGVNS in the germline V gene. CDR3 coding DNA: TGTGCCAGCAGTCGATCCTACGAGCAGTACTTC. This encodes CASSRSYEQYF.

V gene TRBV28 combines with J gene TRBJ1-2; D gene unclear. Germline CDR1 reads MDHEN; CDR2 reads SYDVKM. Trimming took off 6 bases at V and 4 bases at J, with 9 bases between the two ends. CDR3 length: 12 residues. CDR3 amino acids: CASSQRSYGYTF. As DNA, the CDR3 is TGTGCCAGCAGCCAACGGTCCTATGGCTACACCTTC.

V usage is TRBV7-2 and J usage is TRBJ2-3; D remains unclear. The CDR3 loop spans 16 amino acids. The V end was cut by 6 bases, the J end by 1 base, with 17 bases between. Germline values: CDR1 SGHTA, CDR2 FQGNSA. Written as DNA, the CDR3 is TGTGCCAGCAGACCCTTTCGAGGTCGCGGCACAGATACGCAGTATTTT. Its protein is CASRPFRGRGTDTQYF.

The gene calls are TRBV6-5 and TRBJ1-3; tentatively, D is TRBD1 (6 bases). From germline, CDR1 is MNHEY and CDR2 SVGAGI. The CDR3 is 15 amino acids. V dropped 6 bases and J dropped 4 bases, with 16 bases sitting between them. The CDR3 coding sequence is TGTGCCAGCAGAGCCAGGGGAAACTCGGGAAACACCATATATTTT. This gives the protein CASRARGNSGNTIYF.

The V call is TRBV20-1, the J call TRBJ2-3, with D possibly matching TRBD1 (5 bases). Germline values: CDR1 DFQATT, CDR2 SNEGSKA (reference sequence). The V end was cut by 3 bases, the J end by 2 bases, with 12 bases between. This CDR3 comprises 14 residues. For the CDR3, the DNA is TGCAGTGCTAGTTTGACAGCGAACACAGATACGCAGTATTTT. This encodes CSASLTANTDTQYF.

This clone was detected once. CDR3 amino acids: CASSYSKGGEQFF. DNA for the CDR3: TGTGCCAGCAGTTACTCGAAGGGTGGTGAGCAGTTCTTC. The genes are TRBV6-5 and TRBJ2-1; no clear D. Trimming removed 0 bases from V and 9 bases from J, with 9 bases in between. Germline V CDR1 and CDR2: MNHEY, SVGAGI. The CDR3 is 13 residues long.

The V call is TRBV7-9, the J call TRBJ2-3; D is possibly TRBD2 (6 bases). V lost 8 bases and J 6 bases, leaving 21 bases between the germline ends. In germline, CDR1 is SEHNR, CDR2 FQNEAQ (reference sequence). There are 15 residues in the CDR3. The CDR3 loop is CASHVSAGYSDTQYF. CDR3 in DNA: TGTGCCAGCCACGTGTCCGCGGGGTACTCGGATACGCAGTATTTT.

The CDR3 bases are TGCGCCAGCAGCCACCCGCAGTTCGGGTGGCCCTACGAGCAGTACTTC. Translated: CASSHPQFGWPYEQYF. V is TRBV5-1 and J is TRBJ2-7; D uncertain. The germline V and J ends were trimmed by 4 bases and 2 bases, with 19 bases remaining between them. The germline V gene has CDR1 SGHRS and CDR2 YFSETQ. CDR3 length: 16 amino acids.

The chain uses TRBV4-2 and TRBJ2-2; possibly TRBD1 for D (5 bases). CDR1 and CDR2 (germline): LGHNA, YNFKEQ. Trimming shortened V by 5 bases and J by 0 bases, and 13 bases separated the two germline ends. The length of the CDR3 is 16 residues. CDR3 in amino acids: CASSAGTGTNTGELFF. CDR3 coding DNA: TGTGCCAGCAGCGCAGGCACAGGAACGAACACCGGGGAGCTGTTTTTT.